This T cell receptor beta chain appears in the sequencing data of a study of OX40 agonist ivuxolimab in advanced cancers. Study overall: Every patient in dose escalation had hepatocellular carcinoma, melanoma, renal cell or head and neck cancer. Checkpoint inhibitors had been given previously to under 50% of patients. Notes on the study in general: Normalized T-cell clonal expansion was also low in a subset of nonresponders.

In regard to this clone: Its target is not known.

Produced via immunoSEQ multiplex PCR; TCRdb's table is partial and in-frame only. The table lists some 57,000 clones, about nine tenths of them singletons. The CDR3 is 12 amino acids. Trimming removed 5 bases from V and 10 bases from J, with 12 bases in between. Germline-derived CDR1 and CDR2 are MNHEY and SMNVEV (reference sequence). Sequenced material: CD4+ or CD8+ T cells sorted from blood, taken in a trial of the OX40 agonist ivuxolimab. This TCR came from an adult with an advanced solid tumor such as melanoma, head and neck, liver or kidney cancer. J is TRBJ2-1 and V is TRBV27; tentatively, D is TRBD2 (5 bases). CDR3 bases: TGTGCCAGCAGTCCATACACGGGAGAGCAGTTCTTC. Translation: CASSPYTGEQFF.